This T cell receptor (beta chain) was identified in a study of blood T cell repertoires in COVID-19. At the level of the study: Both acute and convalescent COVID-19 samples were obtained from the United States, Italy and Spain. PBMCs, B-cell-depleted T cells, or T cells provided the cDNA or gDNA that made up the material.

This CDR3 region has 12 residues. CDR1 is SGHRS and CDR2 is YFSETQ in the germline V gene. Trimming pared 0 bases from V and 4 bases from J, leaving 4 bases between. In the original workflow: Researchers report that nucleated cell counts were estimated from reference gene primer amplification. The table came from immunoSEQ multiplex PCR; TCRdb's copy has only in-frame clones and leaves some out. The V and J calls and the clone size are those of that table, but D and trimming were determined from the DNA. This table holds more than 150,000 clones, around 86% found once. The material sequenced was peripheral blood. This chain joins TRBV5-1 and TRBJ2-5; no firm D call. The clonotype was recovered from a middle-aged man with acute or convalescent COVID-19. DNA of the CDR3: TGCGCCAGCAGCTTGGCCGGAGAGACCCAGTACTTC. Translating gives CASSLAGETQYF.